This T cell receptor beta chain was documented in a study of STAT3 mutations in large granular lymphocyte leukemia. General observations from the study: Some patients had persisting codominant clonotypes that could mask small clones. TCR clonotype switching after therapy occurred in about 30% of the 18 patients. Suggested: STAT3 mutation was not the ancestral event for these clonal expansions. In T-cell large granular lymphocyte leukemia, about half of patients showed multiple immunodominant subclonotypes.

Points on this clone: As yet, its antigen is unknown.

CDR1 is SGHNT, CDR2 YYREEE, per germline (reference sequence). J gave up 1 base and V 4 bases, and 5 bases lay outside the gene matches. This CDR3 region has 16 residues. Profiling relied on immunoSEQ multiplex PCR, and the TCRdb table lists in-frame clones only, not all of them. The sample yields 30,000 to 35,000 clones, about 83% seen once. The gene calls are TRBV5-4 and TRBJ2-2; 9 bases are shared with TRBD2. The TCR sequence derives from a woman in her 50s with T-cell large granular lymphocyte leukemia. Some clones in this sample may be carry-over from other donors' samples. The sequencing input was peripheral blood mononuclear cells. The CDR3 loop is CASSRAREGNTGELFF. CDR3 coding DNA: TGTGCCAGCAGCCGTGCGCGGGAGGGGAACACCGGGGAGCTGTTTTTT.